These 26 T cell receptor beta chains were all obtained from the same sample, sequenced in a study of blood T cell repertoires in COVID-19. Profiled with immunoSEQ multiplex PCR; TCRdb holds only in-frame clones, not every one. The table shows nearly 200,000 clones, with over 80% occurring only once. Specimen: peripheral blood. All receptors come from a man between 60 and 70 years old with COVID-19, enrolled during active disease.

The DNA for the CDR3 is TGCGCCAGCAGCCAGGGGACAGGGGTCCTCTATGGCTACACCTTC. It codes for CASSQGTGVLYGYTF. The rearrangement joins TRBV4-3 to TRBJ1-2; 10 nucleotides align to TRBD1. Germline V gives CDR1 LGHNA, CDR2 YSLEER. Trimming took 3 bases from V and 4 from J; bases not matched to a gene: 5. This CDR3 is 15 amino acids long.

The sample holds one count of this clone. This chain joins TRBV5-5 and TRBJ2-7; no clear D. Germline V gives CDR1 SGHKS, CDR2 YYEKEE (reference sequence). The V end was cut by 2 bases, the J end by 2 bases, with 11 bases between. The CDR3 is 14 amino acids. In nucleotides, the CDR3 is TGTGCCAGCAGCTTAGCGCACGGTACCTACGAGCAGTACTTC. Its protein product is CASSLAHGTYEQYF.

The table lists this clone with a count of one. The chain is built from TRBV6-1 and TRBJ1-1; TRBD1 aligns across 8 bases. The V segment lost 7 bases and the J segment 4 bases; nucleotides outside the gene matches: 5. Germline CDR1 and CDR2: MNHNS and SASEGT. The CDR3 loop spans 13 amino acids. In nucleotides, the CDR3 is TGTGCCAGCATAGGACAGGGAGGCACTGAAGCTTTCTTT. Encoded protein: CASIGQGGTEAFF.

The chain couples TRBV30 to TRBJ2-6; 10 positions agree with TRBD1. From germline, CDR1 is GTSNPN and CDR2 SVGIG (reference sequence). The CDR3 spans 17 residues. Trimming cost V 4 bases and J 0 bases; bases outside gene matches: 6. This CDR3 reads CAWTPGQGNSGANVLTF. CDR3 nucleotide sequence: TGTGCCTGGACACCGGGACAGGGGAACTCTGGGGCCAACGTCCTGACTTTC.

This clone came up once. Here the CDR3 DNA reads TGTGCCTGGTTCAGCGGCAGTTTCTCTGGAAACACCATATATTTT. It codes for CAWFSGSFSGNTIYF. The chain is built from TRBV30 and TRBJ1-3; no firm D call. Germline V gene lookup returns CDR1 GTSNPN and CDR2 SVGIG (reference sequence). Deletions cut 5 bases from V and 0 bases from J, with 14 bases between. CDR3 length: 15 residues.

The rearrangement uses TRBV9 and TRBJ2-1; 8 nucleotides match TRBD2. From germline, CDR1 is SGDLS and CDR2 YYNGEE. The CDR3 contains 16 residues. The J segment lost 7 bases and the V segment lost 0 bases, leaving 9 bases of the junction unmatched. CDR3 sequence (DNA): TGTGCCAGCAGCGTAGTTACGGGAGGGATTGGGAATGAGCAGTTCTTC. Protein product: CASSVVTGGIGNEQFF.

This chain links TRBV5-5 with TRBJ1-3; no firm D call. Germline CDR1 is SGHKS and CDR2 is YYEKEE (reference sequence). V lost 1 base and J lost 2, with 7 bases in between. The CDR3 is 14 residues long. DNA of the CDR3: TGTGCCAGCAGCTTGAGAAGCCCTGGAAACACCATATATTTT. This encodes CASSLRSPGNTIYF.

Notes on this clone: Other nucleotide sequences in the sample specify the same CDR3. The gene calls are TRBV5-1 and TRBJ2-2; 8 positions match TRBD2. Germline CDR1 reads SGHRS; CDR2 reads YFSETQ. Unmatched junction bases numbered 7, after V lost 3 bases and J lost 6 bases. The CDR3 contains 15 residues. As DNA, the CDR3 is TGCGCCAGCAGCTGGAGGGCCGGGGGGGCCGGGGAGCTGTTTTTT. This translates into CASSWRAGGAGELFF.

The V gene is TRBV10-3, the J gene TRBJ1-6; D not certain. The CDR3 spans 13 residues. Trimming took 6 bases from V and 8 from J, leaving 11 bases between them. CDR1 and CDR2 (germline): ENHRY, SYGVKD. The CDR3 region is CAISDVGDSPLHF. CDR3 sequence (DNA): TGTGCCATCAGCGACGTCGGGGATTCACCCCTCCACTTT.

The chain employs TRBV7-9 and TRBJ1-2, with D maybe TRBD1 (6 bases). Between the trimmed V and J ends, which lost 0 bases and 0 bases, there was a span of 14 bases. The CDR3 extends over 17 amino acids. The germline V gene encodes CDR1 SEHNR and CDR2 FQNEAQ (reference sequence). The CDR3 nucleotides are TGTGCCAGCAGCTTAGCGCTGGACAGTAAAGCTAACTATGGCTACACCTTC. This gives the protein CASSLALDSKANYGYTF.

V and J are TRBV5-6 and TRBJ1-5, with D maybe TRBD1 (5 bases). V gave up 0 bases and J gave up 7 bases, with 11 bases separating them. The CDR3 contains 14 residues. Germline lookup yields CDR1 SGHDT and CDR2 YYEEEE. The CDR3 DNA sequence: TGTGCCAGCAGCTTGGGGGGAGGGGCGCAGCCCCAGCATTTT. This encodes CASSLGGGAQPQHF.

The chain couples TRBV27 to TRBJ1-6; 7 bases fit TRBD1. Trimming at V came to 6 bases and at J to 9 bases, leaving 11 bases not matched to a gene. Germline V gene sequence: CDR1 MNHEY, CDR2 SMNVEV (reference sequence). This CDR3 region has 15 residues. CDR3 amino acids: CASSLVQGGSSPLHF. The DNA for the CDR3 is TGTGCCAGCAGCTTAGTCCAGGGGGGTAGTTCACCCCTCCACTTT.

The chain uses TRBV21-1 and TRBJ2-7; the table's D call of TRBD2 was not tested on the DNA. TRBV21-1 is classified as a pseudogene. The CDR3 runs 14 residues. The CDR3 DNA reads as TGTGCCAGCAGCCACTTTAGGAGGGACTACGAGCAGTACTTC. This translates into CASSHFRRDYEQYF.

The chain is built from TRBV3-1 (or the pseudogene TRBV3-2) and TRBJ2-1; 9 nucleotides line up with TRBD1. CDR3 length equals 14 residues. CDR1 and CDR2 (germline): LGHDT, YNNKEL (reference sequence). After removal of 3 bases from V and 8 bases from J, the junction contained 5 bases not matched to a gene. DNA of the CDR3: TGTGCCAGCAGCCAGGGACAGGGTACGTATGAGCAGTTCTTC. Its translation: CASSQGQGTYEQFF.

CDR3 amino acids: CASSERTGFDYEQYF. The CDR3 DNA sequence: TGTGCCAGCAGTGAAAGGACAGGTTTTGACTACGAGCAGTACTTC. The chain has TRBV6-1 and TRBJ2-7; 7 nucleotides align to TRBD1. V lost 2 bases, J lost 3 bases, and 7 bases stayed unmatched. Germline-derived CDR1 and CDR2 are MNHNS and SASEGT. The CDR3 has 15 amino acids.

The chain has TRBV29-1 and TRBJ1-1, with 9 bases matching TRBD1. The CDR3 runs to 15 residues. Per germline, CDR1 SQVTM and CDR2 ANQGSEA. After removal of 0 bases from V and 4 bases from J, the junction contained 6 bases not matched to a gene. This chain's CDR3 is CSVEETTGGATEAFF. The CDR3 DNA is TGCAGCGTTGAAGAGACGACAGGGGGGGCCACTGAAGCTTTCTTT.

CDR3 in DNA: TGCGCCAGCAGCCAAGCGGACAGGGCCCTTAACACTGAAGCTTTCTTT. Encoded protein: CASSQADRALNTEAFF. The chain couples TRBV4-1 to TRBJ1-1; the match to TRBD1 covers 8 bases. V shed 1 base and J 2 bases; nucleotides not matched to a gene: 6. This CDR3 contains 16 residues. Looked up from germline, CDR1 is MGHRA and CDR2 is YSYEKL.

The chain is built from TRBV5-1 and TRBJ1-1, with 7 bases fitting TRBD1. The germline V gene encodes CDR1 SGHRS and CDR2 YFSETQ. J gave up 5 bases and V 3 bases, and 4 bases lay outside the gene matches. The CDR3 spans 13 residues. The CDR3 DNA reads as TGCGCCAGCAGCTCCCAGGGGGGAACTGAAGCTTTCTTT. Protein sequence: CASSSQGGTEAFF.

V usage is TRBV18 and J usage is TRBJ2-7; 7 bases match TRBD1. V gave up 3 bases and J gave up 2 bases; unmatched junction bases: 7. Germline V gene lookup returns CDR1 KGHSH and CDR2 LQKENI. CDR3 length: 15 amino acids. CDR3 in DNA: TGTGCCAGCTCACCGCACAGGGACAGTCCCTACGAGCAGTACTTC. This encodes CASSPHRDSPYEQYF.

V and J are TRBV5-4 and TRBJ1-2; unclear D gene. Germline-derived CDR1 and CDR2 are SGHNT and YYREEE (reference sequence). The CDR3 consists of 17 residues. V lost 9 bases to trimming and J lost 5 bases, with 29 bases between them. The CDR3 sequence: CATSRPDMVGLPYGYTF. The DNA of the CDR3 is TGTGCCACTTCGAGGCCGGATATGGTTGGACTCCCTTATGGCTACACCTTC.

CDR3 region: CASSQVLQAGETQYF. Written as DNA, the CDR3 is TGTGCCAGCAGCCAAGTTCTACAGGCCGGAGAGACCCAGTACTTC. The chain employs TRBV14 and TRBJ2-5, with a tentative D call TRBD1 (5 bases). V was trimmed by 1 base and J by 4 bases, leaving 13 bases between them. The CDR3 totals 15 residues. Germline V CDR1 and CDR2: SGHDN, FVKESK.

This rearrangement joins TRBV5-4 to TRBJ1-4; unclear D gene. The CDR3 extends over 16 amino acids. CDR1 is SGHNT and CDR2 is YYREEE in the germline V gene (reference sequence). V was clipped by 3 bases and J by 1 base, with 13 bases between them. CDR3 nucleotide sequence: TGTGCCAGCAGCTCCGGAGGGAAGGGAACTAATGAAAAACTGTTTTTT. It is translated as CASSSGGKGTNEKLFF.

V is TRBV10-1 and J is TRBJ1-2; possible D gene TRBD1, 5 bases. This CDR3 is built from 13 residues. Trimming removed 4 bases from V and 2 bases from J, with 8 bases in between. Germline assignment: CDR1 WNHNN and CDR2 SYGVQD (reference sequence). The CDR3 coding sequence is TGCGCCAGCAGTGTTTCAGGGAACTATGGCTACACCTTC. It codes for CASSVSGNYGYTF.

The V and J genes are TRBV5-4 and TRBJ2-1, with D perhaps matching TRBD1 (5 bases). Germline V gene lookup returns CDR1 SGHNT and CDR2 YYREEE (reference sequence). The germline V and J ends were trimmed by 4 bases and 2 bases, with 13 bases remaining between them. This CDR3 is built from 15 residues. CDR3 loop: CASSRIQGTYNEQFF. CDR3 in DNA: TGTGCCAGCAGCCGGATCCAGGGAACCTACAATGAGCAGTTCTTC.

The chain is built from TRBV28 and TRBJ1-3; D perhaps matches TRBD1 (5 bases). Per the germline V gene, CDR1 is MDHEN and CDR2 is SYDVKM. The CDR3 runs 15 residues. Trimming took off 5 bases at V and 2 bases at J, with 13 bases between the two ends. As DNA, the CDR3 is TGTGCCAGCAGTGCCCCCGTAGGGGCTGGAAACACCATATATTTT. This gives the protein CASSAPVGAGNTIYF.

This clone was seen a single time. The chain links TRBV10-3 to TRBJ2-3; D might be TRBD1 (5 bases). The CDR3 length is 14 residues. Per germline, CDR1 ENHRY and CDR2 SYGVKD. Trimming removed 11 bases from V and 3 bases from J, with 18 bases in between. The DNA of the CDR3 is TGTGCCGCCTCGACCGGGCAGGGTACAGATACGCAGTATTTT. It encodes CAASTGQGTDTQYF.